This is a list of T cell receptor beta chains from one sample in a study of regulatory T cells in long-lasting Graves disease. Each CDR3 protein gets one entry after TCRdb re-called the multiplex PCR reads with MiXCR. The data show 420,000 or so distinct CDR3 sequences, with less than 20% seen just once and about a quarter held by the top ten. In addition, the sample was reused for a study of T cells in Graves' hyperthyroidism and ophthalmopathy.

Specimen: peripheral blood mononuclear cells (PBMCs), collected at new diagnosis, from a patient treated with antithyroid drugs. Receptors were obtained from a woman under 30 with Graves disease. CDR3s include the opening cysteine and the closing phenylalanine or tryptophan. D genes are given only for firm matches. Clone size is shown for a subset of rows, as once, few, many or a class of expanded clone.

v_call: TRBV7-2; d_call: TRBD1; j_call: TRBJ1-1; clone_size: few; cdr3_aa: CASSLETGVGGAFF; cdr3_nt: TGTGCCAGCAGCTTGGAGACAGGGGTCGGTGGGGCTTTCTTT
v_call: TRBV28; d_call: NA; j_call: TRBJ2-7; clone_size: few; cdr3_aa: CASSLSGGSEQYF; cdr3_nt: TGTGCCAGCAGTTTATCTGGCGGTTCGGAGCAGTACTTC
v_call: TRBV6-2/TRBV6-3; d_call: TRBD1; j_call: TRBJ2-7; clone_size: many; cdr3_aa: CASSGQGAIYEQYF; cdr3_nt: TGTGCCAGCAGCGGACAGGGCGCGATCTACGAGCAGTACTTC
v_call: TRBV7-2; d_call: NA; j_call: TRBJ2-7; clone_size: many; cdr3_aa: CASSRDGSSYEQYF; cdr3_nt: TGCGCCAGCAGCCGAGACGGAAGCTCCTACGAGCAGTACTTC
v_call: TRBV7-9; d_call: NA; j_call: TRBJ2-7; clone_size: NA; cdr3_aa: CASSLFMYEQYF; cdr3_nt: TGTGCCAGCAGCTTATTTATGTACGAGCAGTACTTC
v_call: TRBV20-1; d_call: TRBD2; j_call: TRBJ2-7; clone_size: many; cdr3_aa: CSAREDLAGVLYEQYF; cdr3_nt: TGCAGTGCTAGAGAAGATCTAGCGGGAGTCTTGTACGAGCAGTACTTC
v_call: TRBV6-5; d_call: TRBD2; j_call: TRBJ2-2; clone_size: many; cdr3_aa: CASSSYRREGPRTGELFF; cdr3_nt: TGTGCCAGCAGTTCGTATAGGCGGGAGGGCCCTCGGACCGGGGAGCTGTTTTTT
v_call: TRBV2; d_call: NA; j_call: TRBJ2-7; clone_size: many; cdr3_aa: CASSDPGLPWGEQYF; cdr3_nt: TGTGCCAGCAGTGACCCCGGCCTGCCGTGGGGAGAGCAGTACTTC
v_call: TRBV2; d_call: TRBD2; j_call: TRBJ2-1; clone_size: NA; cdr3_aa: CASRGEAGGKQFF; cdr3_nt: TGTGCCAGCAGAGGAGAAGCGGGAGGGAAGCAGTTCTTC
v_call: TRBV6-1; d_call: TRBD2; j_call: TRBJ2-5; clone_size: many; cdr3_aa: CASSELAGGYEETQYF; cdr3_nt: TGTGCCAGCAGTGAGCTAGCGGGAGGCTACGAAGAGACCCAGTACTTC
v_call: TRBV5-1; d_call: NA; j_call: TRBJ2-7; clone_size: few; cdr3_aa: CASSLGDTLYF; cdr3_nt: TGCGCCAGCAGTTTAGGGGACACCCTTTACTTC
v_call: TRBV6-4; d_call: NA; j_call: TRBJ2-4; clone_size: NA; cdr3_aa: CASRLRQIYF; cdr3_nt: TGTGCCAGCAGGCTTCGACAGATTTACTTC
v_call: TRBV28; d_call: TRBD1; j_call: TRBJ2-7; clone_size: many; cdr3_aa: CASRPTGNSYEQYF; cdr3_nt: TGTGCCAGCAGACCGACAGGGAACTCCTACGAGCAGTACTTC
v_call: TRBV29-1; d_call: TRBD2; j_call: TRBJ2-1; clone_size: many; cdr3_aa: CSVGGTSGTNEQFF; cdr3_nt: TGCAGCGTTGGGGGGACTAGCGGGACCAATGAGCAGTTCTTC
v_call: TRBV3-1; d_call: NA; j_call: TRBJ2-3; clone_size: few; cdr3_aa: CGSSQDYRTDTQYF; cdr3_nt: TGTGGCAGCAGCCAAGACTATCGCACAGATACGCAGTATTTT
v_call: TRBV28; d_call: TRBD2; j_call: TRBJ2-5; clone_size: many; cdr3_aa: CASSLGTRNGKTQYF; cdr3_nt: TGTGCCAGCAGTCTCGGGACTAGGAATGGAAAGACCCAGTACTTC
v_call: TRBV20-1; d_call: TRBD2; j_call: TRBJ2-7; clone_size: many; cdr3_aa: CSAKREGGYEQYF; cdr3_nt: TGCAGTGCGAAGCGGGAGGGTGGCTACGAGCAGTACTTC
v_call: TRBV7-3; d_call: TRBD2; j_call: TRBJ2-1; clone_size: NA; cdr3_aa: CASSFSGPWDNEQFF; cdr3_nt: TGTGCCAGCAGCTTTAGCGGGCCCTGGGACAATGAGCAGTTCTTC
v_call: TRBV15; d_call: TRBD2; j_call: TRBJ2-1; clone_size: NA; cdr3_aa: CATSPRVAGGWEQFF; cdr3_nt: TGTGCCACCAGCCCGCGGGTAGCGGGAGGTTGGGAGCAGTTCTTC
v_call: TRBV6-1; d_call: NA; j_call: TRBJ2-5; clone_size: many; cdr3_aa: CASRTEVRAQYF; cdr3_nt: TGTGCCAGCAGAACGGAGGTCCGGGCCCAGTACTTC
v_call: TRBV28; d_call: TRBD1; j_call: TRBJ2-3; clone_size: NA; cdr3_aa: CASSFSGQGVGTDTQYF; cdr3_nt: TGTGCCAGCAGTTTTTCCGGACAGGGGGTGGGCACAGATACGCAGTATTTT
v_call: TRBV29-1; d_call: TRBD1; j_call: TRBJ2-7; clone_size: NA; cdr3_aa: CSVEVGTGGGYEQYF; cdr3_nt: TGCAGCGTTGAAGTCGGGACAGGGGGCGGGTACGAGCAGTACTTC
v_call: TRBV9; d_call: NA; j_call: TRBJ2-5; clone_size: many; cdr3_aa: CASSGTVEETQYF; cdr3_nt: TGTGCCAGCAGTGGGACGGTCGAAGAGACCCAGTACTTC
v_call: TRBV19; d_call: NA; j_call: TRBJ2-7; clone_size: NA; cdr3_aa: CASSIQDSGAEQYF; cdr3_nt: TGTGCCAGTAGTATACAGGACAGTGGGGCCGAGCAGTACTTC
v_call: TRBV10-3; d_call: TRBD1; j_call: TRBJ1-3; clone_size: many; cdr3_aa: CAISEWDRASGNTIYF; cdr3_nt: TGTGCCATCAGTGAATGGGACAGGGCGTCTGGAAACACCATATATTTT
v_call: TRBV7-9; d_call: NA; j_call: TRBJ2-7; clone_size: NA; cdr3_aa: CASSLPASLVHEQYF; cdr3_nt: TGTGCCAGCAGCTTACCAGCTTCTTTGGTCCACGAGCAGTACTTC
v_call: TRBV28; d_call: TRBD1; j_call: TRBJ1-1; clone_size: many; cdr3_aa: CASSLTGRVATEAFF; cdr3_nt: TGTGCCAGCAGTCTGACAGGGAGGGTTGCCACTGAAGCTTTCTTT
v_call: TRBV28; d_call: TRBD1; j_call: TRBJ1-1; clone_size: many; cdr3_aa: CASSLRGGVEVRAFF; cdr3_nt: TGTGCCAGCAGTCTGAGAGGGGGCGTGGAAGTTCGGGCTTTCTTT
v_call: TRBV10-3; d_call: TRBD1; j_call: TRBJ1-4; clone_size: many; cdr3_aa: CAISEGQASSEKLFF; cdr3_nt: TGTGCCATCAGCGAAGGACAGGCCTCTAGTGAAAAACTGTTTTTT
v_call: TRBV20-1; d_call: TRBD2; j_call: TRBJ2-7; clone_size: NA; cdr3_aa: CSATRGTSYYEQYF; cdr3_nt: TGCAGTGCTACCAGAGGGACTAGCTATTACGAGCAGTACTTC
v_call: TRBV5-4; d_call: NA; j_call: TRBJ2-2; clone_size: few; cdr3_aa: CASSLRLQPGELFF; cdr3_nt: TGTGCCAGCAGCTTGCGGCTCCAGCCCGGGGAGCTGTTTTTT
v_call: TRBV10-3; d_call: NA; j_call: TRBJ1-5; clone_size: many; cdr3_aa: CAISGGANQPQHF; cdr3_nt: TGTGCCATCAGTGGAGGGGCCAATCAGCCCCAGCATTTT
v_call: TRBV13; d_call: NA; j_call: TRBJ2-1; clone_size: NA; cdr3_aa: CASTLISSGITYNEQFF; cdr3_nt: TGTGCCAGCACCTTAATTTCTTCAGGAATCACCTACAATGAGCAGTTCTTC
v_call: TRBV7-2; d_call: NA; j_call: TRBJ2-3; clone_size: many; cdr3_aa: CASSTTGTLLTDTQYF; cdr3_nt: TGTGCCAGCAGCACCACCGGGACCCTCCTGACAGATACGCAGTATTTT
v_call: TRBV10-3; d_call: NA; j_call: TRBJ1-2; clone_size: NA; cdr3_aa: CAISESLGANGYTF; cdr3_nt: TGTGCCATCAGTGAGTCATTAGGTGCCAATGGCTACACCTTC
v_call: TRBV12-3/TRBV12-4; d_call: NA; j_call: TRBJ1-3; clone_size: few; cdr3_aa: CASSPRVSGNTIYF; cdr3_nt: TGTGCCAGCAGTCCACGGGTGTCTGGAAACACCATATATTTT
v_call: TRBV7-8; d_call: TRBD2; j_call: TRBJ2-1; clone_size: NA; cdr3_aa: CASSIDPGVGGRKQFF; cdr3_nt: TGTGCCAGTAGTATAGATCCTGGAGTGGGCGGGAGGAAGCAGTTCTTC
v_call: TRBV2; d_call: TRBD1; j_call: TRBJ1-6; clone_size: NA; cdr3_aa: CASTPRSGQGYSPLHF; cdr3_nt: TGTGCCAGCACCCCACGGTCCGGACAGGGGTATTCACCCCTCCACTTT
v_call: TRBV7-2; d_call: TRBD2; j_call: TRBJ2-5; clone_size: NA; cdr3_aa: CASSLTSSGRAGETQYF; cdr3_nt: TGTGCCAGCAGCTTAACCTCTAGCGGGAGGGCCGGGGAGACCCAGTACTTC
v_call: TRBV7-6; d_call: NA; j_call: TRBJ2-7; clone_size: few; cdr3_aa: CASSLVAEAHEQYF; cdr3_nt: TGTGCCAGCAGCTTAGTGGCAGAGGCCCACGAGCAGTACTTC
v_call: TRBV5-1; d_call: NA; j_call: TRBJ2-2; clone_size: NA; cdr3_aa: CASSFLQVTGELFF; cdr3_nt: TGCGCCAGCAGCTTTTTGCAGGTTACCGGGGAGCTGTTTTTT
v_call: TRBV12-3/TRBV12-4; d_call: NA; j_call: TRBJ2-3; clone_size: many; cdr3_aa: CASSLGLAFGNTQYF; cdr3_nt: TGTGCCAGCAGTTTAGGGTTAGCCTTCGGAAATACGCAGTATTTT
v_call: TRBV28; d_call: TRBD1; j_call: TRBJ2-7; clone_size: many; cdr3_aa: CASRNGDRHYEQYF; cdr3_nt: TGTGCCAGCAGAAACGGGGACAGACACTACGAGCAGTACTTC
v_call: TRBV2; d_call: TRBD2; j_call: TRBJ2-5; clone_size: many; cdr3_aa: CASRERTSRETQYF; cdr3_nt: TGTGCCAGCAGGGAAAGGACTAGCAGGGAGACCCAGTACTTC
v_call: TRBV7-6; d_call: NA; j_call: TRBJ2-1; clone_size: NA; cdr3_aa: CASSFVLGEQFF; cdr3_nt: TGTGCCAGCAGCTTTGTATTGGGTGAGCAGTTCTTC
v_call: TRBV9; d_call: TRBD2; j_call: TRBJ2-5; clone_size: NA; cdr3_aa: CASSVEASGPRETQYF; cdr3_nt: TGTGCCAGCAGCGTAGAGGCTAGCGGTCCCCGGGAGACCCAGTACTTC
v_call: TRBV7-9; d_call: NA; j_call: TRBJ2-7; clone_size: NA; cdr3_aa: CASRSLDSTYEQYF; cdr3_nt: TGTGCCAGTCGATCTTTGGACTCAACCTACGAGCAGTACTTC
v_call: TRBV28; d_call: TRBD2; j_call: TRBJ2-1; clone_size: many; cdr3_aa: CASSLFSLAGVFYNEQFF; cdr3_nt: TGTGCCAGCAGTTTATTCTCTCTAGCGGGAGTTTTCTACAATGAGCAGTTCTTC
v_call: TRBV13; d_call: NA; j_call: TRBJ1-3; clone_size: many; cdr3_aa: CASSYDRNTIYF; cdr3_nt: TGTGCCAGCAGCTACGATAGAAACACCATATATTTT
v_call: TRBV11-2; d_call: NA; j_call: TRBJ1-6; clone_size: few; cdr3_aa: CASSIFSNSPLHF; cdr3_nt: TGTGCCAGCAGCATATTCTCTAATTCACCCCTCCACTTT
v_call: TRBV6-2/TRBV6-3; d_call: TRBD2; j_call: TRBJ2-7; clone_size: NA; cdr3_aa: CASSRLAGNSYEQYF; cdr3_nt: TGTGCCAGCAGCCGCCTAGCGGGTAATTCTTACGAGCAGTACTTC
v_call: TRBV27; d_call: TRBD1; j_call: TRBJ1-1; clone_size: many; cdr3_aa: CASSSIFGTGVNTEAFF; cdr3_nt: TGTGCCAGCAGTTCTATATTCGGGACAGGGGTGAACACTGAAGCTTTCTTT
v_call: TRBV12-3/TRBV12-4; d_call: NA; j_call: TRBJ1-2; clone_size: many; cdr3_aa: CASSSGFPNYGYTF; cdr3_nt: TGTGCCAGCAGCTCAGGATTCCCGAACTATGGCTACACCTTC
v_call: TRBV7-9; d_call: TRBD2; j_call: TRBJ2-7; clone_size: NA; cdr3_aa: CASSFWTSGSSYEQYF; cdr3_nt: TGTGCCAGCAGCTTCTGGACTAGCGGGAGCTCCTACGAGCAGTACTTC
v_call: TRBV6-5; d_call: TRBD1; j_call: TRBJ1-6; clone_size: NA; cdr3_aa: CASSYSSTGGSSPLHF; cdr3_nt: TGTGCCAGCAGTTACTCATCGACAGGGGGCAGCTCACCCCTCCACTTT